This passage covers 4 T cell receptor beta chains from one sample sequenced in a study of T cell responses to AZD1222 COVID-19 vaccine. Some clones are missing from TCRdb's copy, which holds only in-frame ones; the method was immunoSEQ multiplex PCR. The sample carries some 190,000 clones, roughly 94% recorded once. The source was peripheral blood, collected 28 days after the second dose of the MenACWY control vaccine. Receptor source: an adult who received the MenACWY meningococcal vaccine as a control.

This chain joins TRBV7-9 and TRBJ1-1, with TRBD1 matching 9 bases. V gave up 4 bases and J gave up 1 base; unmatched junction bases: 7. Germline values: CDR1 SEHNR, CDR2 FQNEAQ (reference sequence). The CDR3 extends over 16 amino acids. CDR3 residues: CASSYPDRGWNTEAFF. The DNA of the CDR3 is TGTGCCAGCAGCTATCCGGACAGGGGATGGAACACTGAAGCTTTCTTT. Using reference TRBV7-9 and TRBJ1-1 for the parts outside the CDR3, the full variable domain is DTGVSQNPRHKITKRGQNVTFRCDPISEHNRLYWYRQTLGQGPEFLTYFQNEAQLEKSRLLSDRFSAERPKGSFSTLEIQRTEQGDSAMYLCASSYPDRGWNTEAFFGQGTRLTVV.

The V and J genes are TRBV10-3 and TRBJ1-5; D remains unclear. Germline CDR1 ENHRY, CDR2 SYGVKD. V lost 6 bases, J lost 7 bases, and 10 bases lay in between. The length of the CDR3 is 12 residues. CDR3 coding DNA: TGTGCCATCAGGGCCACAGACCAGCCCCAGCATTTT. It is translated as CAIRATDQPQHF.

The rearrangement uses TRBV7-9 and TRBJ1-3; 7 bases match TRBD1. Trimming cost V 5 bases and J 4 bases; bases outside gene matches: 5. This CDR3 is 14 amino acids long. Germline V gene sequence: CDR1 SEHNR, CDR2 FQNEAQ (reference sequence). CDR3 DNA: TGTGCCAGCAGCCCTACAGGGGTAGGAAACACCATATATTTT. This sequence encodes CASSPTGVGNTIYF. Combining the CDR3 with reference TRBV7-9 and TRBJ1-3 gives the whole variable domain DTGVSQNPRHKITKRGQNVTFRCDPISEHNRLYWYRQTLGQGPEFLTYFQNEAQLEKSRLLSDRFSAERPKGSFSTLEIQRTEQGDSAMYLCASSPTGVGNTIYFGEGSWLTVV.

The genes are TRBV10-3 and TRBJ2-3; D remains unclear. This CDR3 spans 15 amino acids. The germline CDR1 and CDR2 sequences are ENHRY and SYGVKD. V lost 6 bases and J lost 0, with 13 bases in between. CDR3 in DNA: TGTGCCATCAGAGTTACGGCCGCTAGCACAGATACGCAGTATTTT. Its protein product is CAIRVTAASTDTQYF.